This T cell receptor beta chain derives from a study of blood T cell repertoires in COVID-19. Overall study context: COVID-19 samples, acute and convalescent, were from the United States, Italy and Spain. T cells, B-cell-depleted T cells, or PBMCs provided the cDNA or gDNA that served as material.

In the authors' workflow: Scientists estimated how many nucleated cells there were by amplifying reference gene primers. Assay: immunoSEQ multiplex PCR; the TCRdb copy retains only in-frame clones and omits some. Clone size and V and J calls were adopted from that table, with D and trimming inferred from the DNA. The table includes roughly 250,000 clones, about 85% detected once. CDR3 length: 13 residues. The germline V gene has CDR1 LNHNV and CDR2 YYDKDF (reference sequence). The V end was cut by 1 base, the J end by 7 bases, with 5 bases between. The sequence was obtained from a man aged 60 to 69 who had recovered from COVID-19. This chain links TRBV15 with TRBJ1-6; D is uncertain. The material sequenced was peripheral blood. CDR3 bases: TGTGCCACCAGCAGAGCCGGGAATTCACCCCTCCACTTT. Translating it yields CATSRAGNSPLHF.